The TCR beta chain described here comes from a study of T cell responses to AZD1222 COVID-19 vaccine. Broader study findings: Only a handful of individuals given AZD1222 were seropositive at baseline. The span of vaccine-associated CD4 TCRs extended across spike, with dominance at 160-218 and 743-854. Only after the peak T cell response were repertoires sampled. The donors showed a predominance of white British ancestry and of females, with possible underestimation of clonal diversity.

CDR1 is MNHEY and CDR2 is SVGEGT in the germline V gene. The CDR3 spans 17 residues. Trimming took 5 bases from V and 0 from J, leaving 14 bases between them. About this clone itself: Antigen: not known.

Clones were sequenced by immunoSEQ multiplex PCR, and TCRdb holds only the in-frame ones, with some missing. The repertoire holds around 130,000 clones, with approximately 94% as singletons. The chain combines TRBV6-2 or TRBV6-3 with TRBJ1-6; D ambiguous. This sequence originates from an adult in good health. The input for sequencing was peripheral blood, taken on day 0 of AZD1222 vaccination. The CDR3 is CASSAGPTSSYNSPLHF. The CDR3, as DNA: TGTGCCAGCAGTGCTGGACCTACGAGCTCCTATAATTCACCCCTCCACTTT.